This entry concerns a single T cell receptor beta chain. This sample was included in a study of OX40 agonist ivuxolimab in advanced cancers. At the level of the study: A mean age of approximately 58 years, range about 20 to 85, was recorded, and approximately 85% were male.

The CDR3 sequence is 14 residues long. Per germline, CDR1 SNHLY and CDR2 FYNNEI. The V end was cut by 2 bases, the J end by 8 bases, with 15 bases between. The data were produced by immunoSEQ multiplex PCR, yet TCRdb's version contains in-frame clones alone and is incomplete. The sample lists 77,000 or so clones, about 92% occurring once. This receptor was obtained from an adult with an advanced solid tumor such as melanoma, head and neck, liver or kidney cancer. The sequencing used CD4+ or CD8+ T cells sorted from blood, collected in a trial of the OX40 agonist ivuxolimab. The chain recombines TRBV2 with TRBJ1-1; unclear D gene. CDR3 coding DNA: TGTGCCAGCAGTGAACCTGGGTTTGGCCTCGAAGCTTTCTTT. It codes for CASSEPGFGLEAFF.